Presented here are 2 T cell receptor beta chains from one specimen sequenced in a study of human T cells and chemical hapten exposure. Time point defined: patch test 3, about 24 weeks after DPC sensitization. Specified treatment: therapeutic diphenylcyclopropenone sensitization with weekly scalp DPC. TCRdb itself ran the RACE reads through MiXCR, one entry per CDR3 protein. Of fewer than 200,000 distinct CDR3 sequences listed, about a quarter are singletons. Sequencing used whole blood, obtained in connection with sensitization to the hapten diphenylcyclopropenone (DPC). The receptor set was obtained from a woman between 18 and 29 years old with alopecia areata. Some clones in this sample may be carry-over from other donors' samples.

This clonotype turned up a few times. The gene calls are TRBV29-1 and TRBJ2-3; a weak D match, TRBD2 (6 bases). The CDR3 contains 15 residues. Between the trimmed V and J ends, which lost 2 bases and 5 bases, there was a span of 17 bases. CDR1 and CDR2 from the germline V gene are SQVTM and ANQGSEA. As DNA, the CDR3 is TGCAGCGTTGAATTTTTCGGGAGCGGTGGAGATACGCAGTATTTT. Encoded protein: CSVEFFGSGGDTQYF.

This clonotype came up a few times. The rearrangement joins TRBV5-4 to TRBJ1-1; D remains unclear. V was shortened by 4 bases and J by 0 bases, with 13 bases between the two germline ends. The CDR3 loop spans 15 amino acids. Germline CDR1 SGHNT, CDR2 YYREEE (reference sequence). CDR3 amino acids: CASSRLGGVNTEAFF. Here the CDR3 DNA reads TGTGCCAGCAGCCGCTTGGGTGGGGTGAACACTGAAGCTTTCTTT.